These 5 T cell receptor beta chains were all obtained from the same sample, sequenced in a study of T cells in Graves' hyperthyroidism and ophthalmopathy. TCR beta CDR3 regions were amplified from RNA. The primer set for the first-round RT-PCR of the TCR CDR3 was HTBI. TCRdb ran MiXCR on the multiplex PCR reads and lists one entry per CDR3 protein. The sample contains more than 450,000 distinct CDR3 sequences, around 15% of which appear only once. The sample consisted of blood. The origin of the receptors is a woman aged 40-49 years with Graves' hyperthyroidism.

V and J are TRBV4-1 and TRBJ1-2, with TRBD1 matching over 9 bases. V trimming: 0 bases; J trimming: 4 bases; junction bases outside the gene matches: 6. The length of the CDR3 is 16 residues. CDR1 is MGHRA and CDR2 is YSYEKL in the germline V gene. The CDR3 sequence: CASSQDKGQGGYGYTF. Written as DNA, the CDR3 is TGCGCCAGCAGCCAAGATAAGGGACAGGGTGGCTATGGCTACACCTTC.

This clonotype was detected ten times or more. The gene calls are TRBV11-1 and TRBJ1-5, with TRBD1 matching 9 bases. Germline CDR1 reads SGHAT; CDR2 reads FQDESV (reference sequence). The CDR3 runs to 15 residues. V trimming: 2 bases; J trimming: 7 bases; junction bases outside the gene matches: 6. CDR3 loop: CASSLTGGAGQPQHF. In DNA form, the CDR3 reads TGTGCCAGCAGCTTAACAGGGGGCGCAGGGCAGCCCCAGCATTTT.

This rearrangement joins TRBV18 to TRBJ2-7; D is perhaps TRBD1 or TRBD2 (5 bases each). The CDR3 length is 15 residues. Trimming removed 2 bases at V and 7 bases at J, with 18 bases between. Germline CDR1 is KGHSH and CDR2 is LQKENI. In DNA form, the CDR3 reads TGTGCCAGCTCACCATCTGAGGGGTATCAGAGGGAGCAGTACTTC. The encoded protein is CASSPSEGYQREQYF.

About this clonotype: This clone may be a read error of a much larger clone one base away. The V and J genes are TRBV2 and TRBJ2-1; TRBD1 aligns across 10 bases. This CDR3 has 16 residues. CDR1 is SNHLY, CDR2 FYNNEI, per germline. J was trimmed by 0 bases and V by 10 bases; bases with no gene match: 9. The CDR3 spells CANSPTGGYSYNEQFF. The CDR3 coding sequence is TGTGCCAACAGCCCGACAGGGGGCTACTCCTACAATGAGCAGTTCTTC.

This clonotype has a count of ten or more. The V gene is TRBV29-1, the J gene TRBJ2-3; 8 nucleotides align to TRBD2. Germline-derived CDR1 and CDR2 are SQVTM and ANQGSEA. Trimming took 0 bases from V and 6 from J; bases not matched to a gene: 8. CDR3 size: 15 residues. CDR3 sequence: CSVEDGGESADTQYF. The CDR3 DNA is TGCAGCGTTGAAGACGGGGGGGAGTCCGCCGATACGCAGTATTTT.